Below are 30 T cell receptor beta chains sequenced from a single sample in a study of cytotoxic CD8 clonotypes in ibrutinib-treated CLL. TCRdb's copy holds only in-frame clones and misses some; the assay was immunoSEQ multiplex PCR. The sample has approximately 100,000 clones; roughly 60% are singletons. The sequenced sample was PBMCs, obtained after 24 months of ibrutinib treatment. These TCRs come from a human donor with chronic lymphocytic leukemia.

This clone was counted a few times. The chain uses TRBV13 and TRBJ2-1, with TRBD2 matching 7 bases. This CDR3 spans 14 amino acids. Germline CDR1 is PRHDT and CDR2 is FYEKMQ (reference sequence). The V segment lost 2 bases and the J segment 8 bases; nucleotides outside the gene matches: 6. The CDR3 DNA follows: TGTGCCAGCAGCTTACGACTAGCCCCCCATGAGCAGTTCTTC. Translated: CASSLRLAPHEQFF.

The chain has TRBV5-6 and TRBJ1-4, with D possibly being TRBD1 (5 bases). V shed 0 bases and J shed 10 bases, with 13 bases lying between them. Germline V gene lookup returns CDR1 SGHDT and CDR2 YYEEEE. The CDR3 spans 14 residues. The DNA for the CDR3 is TGTGCCAGCAGCTTGGCCCAGGGTCAGGGAAAACTGTTTTTT. Its protein product is CASSLAQGQGKLFF.

The V and J genes are TRBV29-1 and TRBJ1-2; no definite D call. This CDR3 contains 11 residues. Germline V gene sequence: CDR1 SQVTM, CDR2 ANQGSEA. The V and J ends lost 1 base and 8 bases respectively, with 8 bases between them. CDR3 coding DNA: TGCAGCGTTGAAGGGTATTGGGGCTACACCTTC. Translation gives CSVEGYWGYTF.

The gene calls are TRBV15 and TRBJ1-1, with D maybe TRBD1 (6 bases). This CDR3 is 15 amino acids long. Trimming took 3 bases from V and 1 from J, leaving 12 bases between them. CDR1 is LNHNV, CDR2 YYDKDF, per germline (reference sequence). The CDR3 DNA reads TGTGCCACCAGCAGTTCCGGACAGAGGAACACTGAAGCTTTCTTT. Amino acid sequence: CATSSSGQRNTEAFF.

The chain joins TRBV7-2 to TRBJ2-3; 11 positions agree with TRBD2. CDR3 size: 16 residues. The V segment lost 1 base and the J segment 5 bases; nucleotides outside the gene matches: 5. CDR1 and CDR2 (germline): SGHTA, FQGNSA. The DNA of the CDR3 is TGTGCCAGCAGCTTAGTTAGCGGGGGGGCCGGAGATACGCAGTATTTT. Its protein is CASSLVSGGAGDTQYF.

The V gene is TRBV7-2, the J gene TRBJ1-2, with D possibly being TRBD1 (5 bases). The CDR3 spans 14 residues. Trimming shortened V by 1 base and J by 8 bases, and 14 bases separated the two germline ends. CDR1 and CDR2 (germline): SGHTA, FQGNSA. The CDR3 sequence is CASSLEQATGGYTF. In nucleotides, the CDR3 is TGTGCCAGCAGCTTAGAACAGGCCACCGGGGGCTACACCTTC.

The gene calls are TRBV5-1 and TRBJ2-3, with D hard to call. Germline lookup yields CDR1 SGHRS and CDR2 YFSETQ. Trimming removed 3 bases from V and 5 bases from J, with 10 bases in between. The CDR3 is 13 residues long. The CDR3 protein is CASSSVLKDTQYF. The CDR3 coding sequence is TGCGCCAGCAGCTCCGTCCTTAAAGATACGCAGTATTTT.

This chain joins TRBV5-1 and TRBJ2-5; D not resolved. V lost 0 bases and J 1 base, leaving 7 bases between the germline ends. Germline V gene sequence: CDR1 SGHRS, CDR2 YFSETQ. The CDR3 contains 14 residues. CDR3 DNA sequence: TGCGCCAGCAGCTTGGCACAGCTCCAAGAGACCCAGTACTTC. This encodes CASSLAQLQETQYF.

The chain carries TRBV18 and TRBJ2-7; 8 bases map to TRBD2. The J segment lost 2 bases and the V segment lost 0 bases, leaving 6 bases of the junction unmatched. CDR3 length: 16 residues. Germline CDR1 reads KGHSH; CDR2 reads LQKENI. The CDR3 reads CASSPPQRGMTYEQYF. The CDR3 nucleotides read TGTGCCAGCTCACCACCGCAGCGGGGGATGACCTACGAGCAGTACTTC.

The V call is TRBV5-6, the J call TRBJ1-6, with TRBD1 identical over 9 bases. Germline V gene data show CDR1 as SGHDT and CDR2 as YYEEEE. This CDR3 region has 16 residues. The V and J ends lost 1 base and 3 bases, in that order; junction bases with no gene match: 2. CDR3 nucleotides: TGTGCCAGCAGCTTGATGGGACAGGGCTATAATTCACCCCTCCACTTT. This translates into CASSLMGQGYNSPLHF.

The rearrangement links TRBV7-2 to TRBJ2-5, with 7 bases identical to TRBD1. With V trimmed by 5 bases and J by 5 bases, 8 bases remained unmatched. The length of the CDR3 is 14 residues. The germline CDR1 and CDR2 sequences are SGHTA and FQGNSA. The CDR3 loop reads CASSPQTGTETQYF. CDR3 nucleotide sequence: TGTGCCAGCAGCCCTCAGACAGGGACCGAGACCCAGTACTTC.

The gene calls are TRBV25-1 and TRBJ2-7; 8 bases align to TRBD1. Trimming cost V 8 bases and J 6 bases; bases outside gene matches: 18. The CDR3 is 16 residues long. CDR1 and CDR2 (germline): MGHDK, SYGVNS. The CDR3 nucleotides are TGTGCCAGCGGCCCCCCCCCAGACAGGGGTGGAGGCGAGCAGTACTTC. Translated, it gives CASGPPPDRGGGEQYF.

This clone was counted only a few times. This sequence joins TRBV6-6 and TRBJ1-6, with TRBD1 matching 7 bases. V was pared by 5 bases and J by 7 bases, with 5 bases of the junction left unmatched. The CDR3 is made up of 14 amino acids. Germline V gives CDR1 MNHNY, CDR2 SVGAGI (reference sequence). In DNA, the CDR3 is TGTGCCAGCAGTCGACAGGGTAGGAATTCACCCCTCCACTTT. Its translation is CASSRQGRNSPLHF.

The chain has TRBV28 and TRBJ2-3; 9 nucleotides match TRBD1. V lost 8 bases and J lost 4; bases outside the gene matches: 10. Germline-derived CDR1 and CDR2 are MDHEN and SYDVKM. The CDR3 sequence is 15 residues long. CDR3 bases: TGTGCCAGCGTAAAGGGGACAGGGTGGGCAGATACGCAGTATTTT. Its translation is CASVKGTGWADTQYF.

In its sample, this clone was seen once. The CDR3 DNA follows: TGTGCCAGCAGCTTGTCGGGGGGCCTATCCTCCTACAATGAGCAGTTCTTC. Its translation: CASSLSGGLSSYNEQFF. V and J are TRBV5-4 and TRBJ2-1; D perhaps matches TRBD2 (7 bases). Per germline, CDR1 SGHNT and CDR2 YYREEE (reference sequence). With 1 base removed from V and 0 bases from J, the gap between germline ends came to 14 bases. This CDR3 spans 17 amino acids.

The V gene is TRBV28, the J gene TRBJ2-7; D possibly corresponds to TRBD1 (6 bases). CDR3 size: 14 residues. Germline loops: CDR1 MDHEN, CDR2 SYDVKM. The V end lost 7 bases, the J end lost 0 bases, and 13 bases lay between the germline ends. In nucleotides, the CDR3 is TGTGCCAGCACCCCCGGGACAAACTCCTACGAGCAGTACTTC. This codes for CASTPGTNSYEQYF.

The V gene is TRBV5-6, the J gene TRBJ2-5; D gene unclear. Germline lookup yields CDR1 SGHDT and CDR2 YYEEEE. The CDR3 is 12 amino acids. Trimming stripped 1 base from V and 9 bases from J, with 10 bases between. For the CDR3, the DNA is TGTGCCAGCAGCTTGTCAGGAGCAGCCCAGTACTTC. It yields the protein CASSLSGAAQYF.

V gene TRBV5-6 combines with J gene TRBJ2-3, with TRBD1 as a possible D gene (6 bases). The V gene lost 3 bases and the J gene lost 1 base, with 12 bases spanning the gap. The CDR3 is 15 amino acids. Per germline, CDR1 SGHDT and CDR2 YYEEEE. As DNA, the CDR3 is TGTGCCAGCAGCTCGTTACAGGGACGCACAGATACGCAGTATTTT. Its translation: CASSSLQGRTDTQYF.

This clone has a handful of counts. The chain combines TRBV2 with TRBJ2-5; D remains ambiguous. V gave up 6 bases and J gave up 0 bases, with 14 bases separating them. CDR1 is SNHLY, CDR2 FYNNEI, per germline. This CDR3 comprises 15 residues. Here the CDR3 DNA reads TGTGCCAGCAGGCCCCGAACTACCGACCAAGAGACCCAGTACTTC. The encoded protein is CASRPRTTDQETQYF.

The chain joins TRBV30 to TRBJ1-1, with TRBD1 identical over 10 bases. The V segment lost 3 bases and the J segment 4 bases; nucleotides outside the gene matches: 8. Per the germline V gene, CDR1 is GTSNPN and CDR2 is SVGIG (reference sequence). The CDR3 length is 15 residues. The CDR3 spells CAWRGQGGRGTEAFF. CDR3 nucleotide sequence: TGTGCCTGGAGAGGACAGGGGGGAAGGGGCACTGAAGCTTTCTTT.

The chain couples TRBV4-3 to TRBJ1-1; no clear D gene. V lost 4 bases and J 0 bases, leaving 18 bases between the germline ends. Germline-derived CDR1 and CDR2 are LGHNA and YSLEER. The length of the CDR3 is 17 residues. CDR3 sequence: CASSLTRYSEMNTEAFF. CDR3 DNA: TGCGCCAGCAGCCTGACAAGATATTCGGAAATGAACACTGAAGCTTTCTTT.

This sequence joins TRBV13 and TRBJ2-6; D uncertain. The CDR3 runs 15 residues. Germline lookup yields CDR1 PRHDT and CDR2 FYEKMQ (reference sequence). V was clipped by 5 bases and J by 0 bases, with 8 bases between them. CDR3 sequence: CASSPRTSGANVLTF. DNA for the CDR3: TGTGCCAGCAGCCCGCGGACCTCTGGGGCCAACGTCCTGACTTTC.

J is TRBJ2-7 and V is TRBV7-2, with no clear D. This CDR3 region has 11 residues. Germline CDR1 is SGHTA and CDR2 is FQGNSA. V was trimmed by 5 bases and J by 5 bases, leaving 7 bases between them. The CDR3 region has the DNA TGTGCCAGCAGCCCCCTGAACGAGCAGTACTTC. As protein: CASSPLNEQYF.

The chain is built from TRBV7-9 and TRBJ2-5, with D possibly being TRBD1 or TRBD2 (5 bases each). The germline V gene encodes CDR1 SEHNR and CDR2 FQNEAQ (reference sequence). V was cut by 3 bases and J by 4 bases, with 9 bases left in between. The CDR3 spans 13 residues. CDR3: CASSFTGRETQYF. The CDR3 DNA reads as TGTGCCAGCAGCTTCACGGGGCGAGAGACCCAGTACTTC.

The chain carries TRBV6-6 and TRBJ2-7, with a tentative D call TRBD1 (5 bases). Trimming shortened V by 6 bases and J by 2 bases, and 17 bases separated the two germline ends. CDR1 MNHNY and CDR2 SVGAGI come from the germline V gene (reference sequence). The CDR3 covers 15 residues. Here the CDR3 DNA reads TGTGCCAGCAGACACAGGATGGCGGAAGCCTACGAGCAGTACTTC. Its translation: CASRHRMAEAYEQYF.

The V gene is TRBV7-2, the J gene TRBJ1-1, with D possibly matching TRBD1 (6 bases). Trimming took 5 bases from V and 1 from J, leaving 11 bases between them. Looked up from germline, CDR1 is SGHTA and CDR2 is FQGNSA. The CDR3 has 14 amino acids. CDR3 sequence reads: CASSQQGANTEAFF. CDR3 nucleotide sequence: TGTGCCAGCAGCCAACAGGGAGCGAACACTGAAGCTTTCTTT. Looking up the rest from reference TRBV7-2 and TRBJ1-1 gives the full variable domain: GAGVSQSPSNKVTEKGKDVELRCDPISGHTALYWYRQSLGQGLEFLIYFQGNSAPDKSGLPSDRFSAERTGGSVSTLTIQRTQQEDSAVYLCASSQQGANTEAFFGQGTRLTVV.

The chain is built from TRBV7-2 and TRBJ2-7; tentative D call: TRBD2 (6 bases). Trimming cost V 2 bases and J 2 bases, with 13 bases left between them. The CDR3 length is 15 residues. CDR1 is SGHTA, CDR2 FQGNSA, per germline. In DNA, the CDR3 is TGTGCCAGCAGCTTAACCCAGGGAGGAGCCTACGAGCAGTACTTC. Protein: CASSLTQGGAYEQYF.

In its sample, this clone was seen a few times. The identical CDR3 is also encoded by other nucleotide sequences in the sample. This sequence joins TRBV5-6 and TRBJ1-5; tentative D call: TRBD1 (5 bases). CDR3 length: 14 residues. The V end was cut by 2 bases, the J end by 1 base, with 7 bases between. Germline V CDR1 and CDR2: SGHDT, YYEEEE. CDR3 DNA: TGTGCCAGCAGCTTTGGGGGGAGCAATCAGCCCCAGCATTTT. It translates to CASSFGGSNQPQHF.

The DNA of the CDR3 is TGTGCCAGCAGCAGTTCGGGGTTCACTGAAGCTTTCTTT. It specifies CASSSSGFTEAFF. The chain employs TRBV5-4 and TRBJ1-1; no firm D call. CDR3 size: 13 residues. Germline CDR1 reads SGHNT; CDR2 reads YYREEE (reference sequence). Trimming took off 4 bases at V and 4 bases at J, with 11 bases between the two ends.

CDR3 in DNA: TGCAGCGTTGAAGTGAACAACAATCAGCCCCAGCATTTT. Translated, it gives CSVEVNNNQPQHF. The chain employs TRBV29-1 and TRBJ1-5; unclear D gene. The CDR3 extends over 13 amino acids. The V end was cut by 1 base, the J end by 3 bases, with 7 bases between. Germline CDR1 SQVTM, CDR2 ANQGSEA.